Shown below are 6 T cell receptor beta chains from a single sample sequenced in a study of CD8+CD57+ T cells in acquired aplastic anemia. TCR beta VDJ combinations and CDR3 sequences were profiled from genomic DNA. TCRdb analysed the reads with MiXCR anew, one entry per CDR3 protein. The sample holds roughly 180,000 distinct CDR3 sequences; about 44% are singletons and the top ten take 10% to 15%. Before being chosen for sequencing, patients had shown CD8+CD57+ cell expansion by flow cytometry. The sample was sorted CD4+, CD8+, or CD8+CD57+ T cells (not recorded which) from PBMCs. The receptor set was obtained from a human donor with aplastic anemia.

This clonotype was observed a handful of times. The rearrangement uses TRBV24-1 and TRBJ2-3; TRBD1 or TRBD2 may be the D gene (5 bases each). The CDR3 extends over 15 amino acids. Germline values: CDR1 KGHDR, CDR2 SFDVKD. Trimming took 3 bases from V and 2 from J, leaving 11 bases between them. Here the CDR3 reads CATSDIAGTTDTQYF. The CDR3 bases are TGTGCCACCAGTGATATTGCAGGGACCACAGATACGCAGTATTTT.

V is TRBV2 and J is TRBJ2-5; 9 positions match TRBD2. From germline, CDR1 is SNHLY and CDR2 FYNNEI. The ends lost 3 bases at V and 5 bases at J; junction bases unmatched: 7. The CDR3 totals 15 residues. Here the CDR3 DNA reads TGTGCCAGCAGTGAGACTAGCGGCCGAAGGGAGACCCAGTACTTC. Protein product: CASSETSGRRETQYF. The full variable domain, rest sourced from reference TRBV2 and TRBJ2-5, is EPEVTQTPSHQVTQMGQEVILRCVPISNHLYFYWYRQILGQKVEFLVSFYNNEISEKSEIFDDQFSVERPDGSNFTLKIRSTKLEDSAMYFCASSETSGRRETQYFGPGTRLLVL.

At least ten counts were recorded for this clonotype. V is TRBV6-1 and J is TRBJ2-1, with TRBD2 as a possible D gene (6 bases). The V and J ends lost 4 bases and 3 bases respectively, with 16 bases between them. The V gene's germline CDR1 is MNHNS and CDR2 SASEGT. This CDR3 contains 16 residues. CDR3 amino acids: CASSGNGGVVYNEQFF. CDR3 in DNA: TGTGCCAGCAGTGGAAATGGCGGGGTTGTCTACAATGAGCAGTTCTTC.

This clonotype was found many times. The chain has TRBV7-9 and TRBJ2-3, with 10 bases aligning to TRBD1. The ends lost 5 bases at V and 2 bases at J; junction bases unmatched: 7. This CDR3 comprises 16 residues. Looked up from germline, CDR1 is SEHNR and CDR2 is FQNEAQ (reference sequence). The CDR3: CASSRPGTGDTDTQYF. In DNA, the CDR3 is TGTGCCAGCAGCCGGCCCGGGACAGGGGACACAGATACGCAGTATTTT.

This clonotype was recorded many times. The chain couples TRBV6-1 to TRBJ1-5, with D perhaps matching TRBD1 (5 bases). Germline CDR1 reads MNHNS; CDR2 reads SASEGT. Trimming pared 2 bases from V and 5 bases from J, leaving 13 bases between. This CDR3 contains 15 residues. In nucleotides, the CDR3 is TGTGCCAGCAGTGAACGGGGGACCAGTCATCAGCCCCAGCATTTT. Encoded protein: CASSERGTSHQPQHF.

This chain connects TRBV20-1 to TRBJ2-2, with 8 bases aligning to TRBD1. This CDR3 contains 15 residues. V was pared by 6 bases and J by 7 bases, with 13 bases of the junction left unmatched. CDR1 is DFQATT, CDR2 SNEGSKA, per germline (reference sequence). CDR3 sequence: CSALKGQGAGGELFF. Here the CDR3 DNA reads TGCAGTGCCCTAAAGGGGCAGGGGGCCGGCGGGGAGCTGTTTTTT.